The clone carrying this T cell receptor beta chain has only a few counts. No antigen is known for it. One end of the junction is discordant with germline, which a read error may explain. This CDR3 region has 15 residues. Germline V gives CDR1 ENHRY, CDR2 SYGVKD. This entry comes from a study of T cells in Graves' hyperthyroidism and ophthalmopathy. Regarding the study as a whole: In the analysis, a 13 V-J model separated ophthalmopathy from stable hyperthyroidism.

TCR beta CDR3 regions were amplified from RNA transcripts. With the HTBI primer set, the TCR CDR3 went through a first round of RT-PCR. TCRdb reanalysed the multiplex PCR reads using MiXCR and keeps one entry per CDR3 protein. The repertoire holds hundreds of thousands of distinct CDR3 sequences, with approximately 36% as singletons. Graves' hyperthyroidism is called stable when ophthalmopathy does not progress within 18 months. Hyperthyroidism had been newly diagnosed in patients aged 18 to 65, and its duration was under 2 months. The TCR sequence derives from a woman aged 40-49 years with Graves' hyperthyroidism. V and J are TRBV10-3 and TRBJ1-2; D remains ambiguous. The material sequenced was blood. The CDR3 nucleotides read TGTGCCAGCAGTTATGTACCGGGCCCCTTCGGGGGCTACACCTTC. The encoded protein is CASSYVPGPFGGYTF.